What follows are 11 T cell receptor beta chains derived from one specimen sequenced in a study of T cell repertoires in cytomegalovirus infection. TCRdb reprocessed the reads via MiXCR and lists one record per CDR3 protein. The sample has about 920,000 distinct CDR3 sequences; about a third are singletons. Antigens of these TCRs are unknown. The starting material was cultured CD8+ T cells from PBMCs, obtained from culture after CMV antigen stimulation. These receptors were obtained from a human donor in good health (CMV status not recorded). Some clones in this sample may be carry-over from other donors' samples.

The chain joins TRBV27 to TRBJ1-1; 9 bases are a match to TRBD1. The CDR3 spans 17 residues. V was clipped by 6 bases and J by 0 bases; unmatched bases: 11. Germline V gives CDR1 MNHEY, CDR2 SMNVEV (reference sequence). CDR3 bases: TGTGCCAGCAGCCCGTGGACAGGGGCCTTCTTGAACACTGAAGCTTTCTTT. Translation gives CASSPWTGAFLNTEAFF.

As to this clonotype: A much larger clonotype is one base distant, so this may be a read error. V usage is TRBV7-6 and J usage is TRBJ1-3; D uncertain. Trimming shortened V by 5 bases and J by 0 bases, and 14 bases separated the two germline ends. This CDR3 has 16 amino acids. CDR1 SGHVS and CDR2 FNYEAQ come from the germline V gene. In nucleotides, the CDR3 is TGTGCCAGCAGCACCCTCGCAGGACTCTCTGGAAACACCATATATTTT. It is translated as CASSTLAGLSGNTIYF.

This clonotype was observed at least ten times. The rearrangement links TRBV7-2 to TRBJ2-3; D call uncertain. V was cut by 0 bases and J by 6 bases, with 10 bases left in between. The CDR3 covers 14 residues. CDR1 is SGHTA and CDR2 is FQGNSA in the germline V gene. The CDR3 loop is CASSLAGPGDTQYF. As DNA, the CDR3 is TGTGCCAGCAGCTTAGCAGGGCCCGGGGATACGCAGTATTTT.

J is TRBJ1-1 and V is TRBV9, with D tentatively TRBD1 (5 bases). Germline V CDR1 and CDR2: SGDLS, YYNGEE. V shed 4 bases and J shed 1 base, with 14 bases lying between them. This CDR3 region has 15 residues. CDR3 coding DNA: TGTGCCAGCAGCCCGTGGGGGAGGGAGAACACTGAAGCTTTCTTT. Amino acids: CASSPWGRENTEAFF.

This clonotype was detected only a few times. This chain joins TRBV6-5 and TRBJ1-1; TRBD1 is a possible D gene (5 bases). The CDR3 covers 11 residues. Germline CDR1 is MNHEY and CDR2 is SVGAGI. V was cut by 5 bases and J by 7 bases, with 8 bases left in between. For the CDR3, the DNA is TGTGCCAGCAGTGAGGGGAATGAAGCTTTCTTT. Amino acid sequence: CASSEGNEAFF.

J is TRBJ1-6 and V is TRBV12-5; unclear D gene. Germline CDR1 and CDR2: LGHNT and FRNRAP. The length of the CDR3 is 16 residues. V was trimmed by 3 bases and J by 7 bases, leaving 16 bases between them. The DNA for the CDR3 is TGTGCTAGTGGTTTCTCTCGATCAGGCGGCAATTCACCCCTCCACTTT. Encoded protein: CASGFSRSGGNSPLHF.

Many counts were recorded for this clonotype. This chain uses TRBV7-2 with TRBJ2-1, with D maybe TRBD1 (5 bases). The V and J ends lost 6 bases and 0 bases respectively, with 12 bases between them. Germline CDR1 reads SGHTA; CDR2 reads FQGNSA. There are 15 residues in the CDR3. The CDR3, as DNA: TGTGCCAGCAGAGAACAGGTGAGCTCCTACAATGAGCAGTTCTTC. Translation: CASREQVSSYNEQFF.

V gene TRBV5-1 combines with J gene TRBJ1-5; the D gene is possibly TRBD1 (5 bases). CDR3 size: 15 residues. Per the germline V gene, CDR1 is SGHRS and CDR2 is YFSETQ. Trimming cost V 0 bases and J 7 bases, with 14 bases left between them. The CDR3, as DNA: TGCGCCAGCAGCTTGGCCGGTGGAGGGGACCAGCCCCAGCATTTT. It specifies CASSLAGGGDQPQHF. Complete variable domain (other parts from reference TRBV5-1 and TRBJ1-5): KAGVTQTPRYLIKTRGQQVTLSCSPISGHRSVSWYQQTPGQGLQFLFEYFSETQRNKGNFPGRFSGRQFSNSRSEMNVSTLELGDSALYLCASSLAGGGDQPQHFGDGTRLSIL.

This chain uses TRBV5-4 with TRBJ1-1, with D tentatively TRBD1 (5 bases). Germline assignment: CDR1 SGHNT and CDR2 YYREEE (reference sequence). This CDR3 is 14 amino acids long. Trimming removed 0 bases at V and 4 bases at J, with 10 bases between. The CDR3 sequence: CASSLGGAITEAFF. CDR3 bases: TGTGCCAGCAGCTTGGGGGGCGCGATCACTGAAGCTTTCTTT.

About this clonotype itself: A much larger clone lies one base from this, so it may be a read error. Since the CDR3 does not end with the conserved phenylalanine or tryptophan, this likely comes from a read error. The rearrangement links TRBV7-2 to TRBJ2-1; D not resolved. This CDR3 comprises 14 residues. V lost 2 bases to trimming and J lost 2 bases, with 7 bases between them. Germline V CDR1 and CDR2: SGHTA, FQGNSA. The CDR3 reads CASSLMHPYNEQFS. CDR3 sequence (DNA): TGTGCCAGCAGCTTAATGCACCCCTACAATGAGCAGTTCTCC.

The chain is built from TRBV4-3 and TRBJ1-2; 7 nucleotides agree with TRBD1. In germline, CDR1 is LGHNA, CDR2 YSLEER. Losses at the gene ends were 7 bases for V and 1 base for J; bases not matched to a gene: 9. CDR3 size: 15 residues. CDR3 region: CASTPSAGGNYGYTF. The CDR3 DNA reads as TGCGCCAGCACCCCCTCGGCAGGGGGTAACTATGGCTACACCTTC.